Below, 20 T cell receptor beta chains from the same sample are listed, as sequenced in a study of blood T cell repertoires in COVID-19. Some clones are missing from TCRdb's copy, which holds only in-frame ones; the method was immunoSEQ multiplex PCR. In the table there are roughly 360,000 clones, 87% of which are singletons. Sequences were obtained from PBMCs or T cells enriched from blood (not recorded which). These receptors were collected from a man aged 25-40 years who had recovered from COVID-19.

The rearrangement joins TRBV30 to TRBJ1-1, with D unresolved. Germline CDR1 reads GTSNPN; CDR2 reads SVGIG (reference sequence). The CDR3 length is 14 residues. Between the trimmed V and J ends, which lost 8 bases and 2 bases, there was a span of 18 bases. The CDR3 region has the DNA TGTGCCCAAGCGGCTCTGAAGGGTAACACTGAAGCTTTCTTT. It encodes CAQAALKGNTEAFF.

The chain is built from TRBV3-1 (or the pseudogene TRBV3-2) and TRBJ1-2; no clear D. Trimming pared 0 bases from V and 0 bases from J, leaving 8 bases between. Germline V gene lookup returns CDR1 LGHDT and CDR2 YNNKEL (reference sequence). CDR3 length equals 15 residues. The CDR3 protein is CASSQEMVANYGYTF. Written as DNA, the CDR3 is TGTGCCAGCAGCCAAGAGATGGTAGCTAACTATGGCTACACCTTC.

V gene TRBV5-4 combines with J gene TRBJ1-4; 9 bases are a match to TRBD1. Germline values: CDR1 SGHNT, CDR2 YYREEE (reference sequence). The CDR3 totals 14 residues. The V segment lost 2 bases and the J segment 7 bases; nucleotides outside the gene matches: 3. CDR3 residues: CASSFGQGSEKLFF. The CDR3 DNA follows: TGTGCCAGCAGCTTCGGACAGGGGAGTGAAAAACTGTTTTTT.

The rearrangement uses TRBV6-2 or TRBV6-3 and TRBJ1-5, with TRBD1 identical over 7 bases. The ends lost 5 bases at V and 11 bases at J; junction bases unmatched: 15. In germline, CDR1 is MNHEY, CDR2 SVGEGT. The CDR3 runs 15 residues. The CDR3 loop is CASSAGQRALEAQHF. As DNA, the CDR3 is TGTGCCAGCAGTGCGGGACAGCGGGCTTTGGAGGCCCAGCATTTT.

This sequence joins TRBV5-6 and TRBJ2-4, with D perhaps matching TRBD2 (5 bases). Germline assignment: CDR1 SGHDT and CDR2 YYEEEE. The CDR3 is 12 amino acids. V was clipped by 0 bases and J by 7 bases, with 5 bases between them. This CDR3 is CASSLGGNIQYF. As DNA, the CDR3 is TGTGCCAGCAGCTTGGGAGGGAACATTCAGTACTTC.

The chain couples TRBV30 to TRBJ2-6; D not certain. The CDR3 runs to 14 residues. V lost 0 bases and J lost 7, with 10 bases in between. The germline CDR1 and CDR2 sequences are GTSNPN and SVGIG (reference sequence). The CDR3 DNA reads TGTGCCTGGAGTGTCAAGTTAGTAGCCAACGTCCTGACTTTC. This translates into CAWSVKLVANVLTF.

The V and J genes are TRBV19 and TRBJ1-5; 7 bases line up with TRBD1. J gave up 1 base and V 6 bases, and 6 bases lay outside the gene matches. Germline V gives CDR1 LNHDA, CDR2 SQIVND (reference sequence). The CDR3 covers 15 residues. The CDR3: CASRGFRGSNQPQHF. For the CDR3, the DNA is TGTGCCAGTAGGGGATTCAGGGGGAGCAATCAGCCCCAGCATTTT.

The chain is built from TRBV19 and TRBJ1-2; D is unresolved. V was clipped by 6 bases and J by 4 bases, with 9 bases between them. The CDR3 is 12 residues long. In germline, CDR1 is LNHDA, CDR2 SQIVND (reference sequence). CDR3: CASREAPYGYTF. CDR3 DNA: TGTGCCAGTAGGGAGGCCCCCTATGGCTACACCTTC.

The CDR3 nucleotides read TGTGCCAGCAGTCCCAGGGGGCGAGACACTGAAGCTTTCTTT. It yields the protein CASSPRGRDTEAFF. The chain combines TRBV27 with TRBJ1-1, with 8 bases fitting TRBD1. CDR3 length: 14 amino acids. In germline, CDR1 is MNHEY, CDR2 SMNVEV (reference sequence). The ends lost 5 bases at V and 3 bases at J; junction bases unmatched: 5.

The rearrangement links TRBV7-9 to TRBJ2-7; 8 nucleotides match TRBD1. The V gene's germline CDR1 is SEHNR and CDR2 FQNEAQ (reference sequence). This CDR3 comprises 15 residues. J was trimmed by 3 bases and V by 5 bases; bases with no gene match: 9. The CDR3 loop reads CASSPRQGRIYEQYF. As DNA, the CDR3 is TGTGCCAGCAGCCCACGACAGGGGAGGATCTACGAGCAGTACTTC.

The J gene is TRBJ1-5, the V gene TRBV10-2, with 9 positions matching TRBD1. The CDR3 runs to 15 residues. The V segment lost 2 bases and the J segment 3 bases; nucleotides outside the gene matches: 2. Germline CDR1 is WSHSY and CDR2 is SAAADI. CDR3 DNA: TGCGCCAGCAGTGAGGGGACAGGGAACAATCAGCCCCAGCATTTT. The encoded protein is CASSEGTGNNQPQHF.

A single count supports this clone. The chain couples TRBV4-1 to TRBJ1-4; the D gene is possibly TRBD1 (5 bases). With 5 bases removed from V and 15 bases from J, the gap between germline ends came to 25 bases. This CDR3 comprises 15 residues. Germline V gene lookup returns CDR1 MGHRA and CDR2 YSYEKL. The CDR3 reads CASSEPLGRGKVMFF. The DNA for the CDR3 is TGCGCCAGCAGCGAGCCCCTGGGGAGGGGAAAGGTAATGTTTTTT.

A word on this clone: Other DNA variants within this sample encode the same CDR3. The genes are TRBV6-5 and TRBJ1-6; D is possibly TRBD1 (5 bases). Germline CDR1 MNHEY, CDR2 SVGAGI. The CDR3 extends over 14 amino acids. With 2 bases removed from V and 10 bases from J, the gap between germline ends came to 12 bases. CDR3 in amino acids: CASSYAQGSSPLHF. The CDR3 region has the DNA TGTGCCAGCAGTTACGCCCAGGGATCCTCACCCCTCCACTTT.

The chain couples TRBV27 to TRBJ1-4, with D unresolved. Trimming stripped 6 bases from V and 4 bases from J, with 12 bases between. This CDR3 contains 14 residues. Germline CDR1 and CDR2: MNHEY and SMNVEV (reference sequence). Here the CDR3 DNA reads TGTGCCAGCAGACAAATCCCCTTTAATGAAAAACTGTTTTTT. This codes for CASRQIPFNEKLFF.

The chain employs TRBV18 and TRBJ1-2, with 10 bases matching TRBD1. Losses at the gene ends were 1 base for V and 8 bases for J; bases not matched to a gene: 4. This CDR3 is 14 amino acids long. Germline assignment: CDR1 KGHSH and CDR2 LQKENI. The CDR3 sequence: CASSPQGTGDGYTF. The DNA of the CDR3 is TGTGCCAGCTCACCACAAGGGACAGGGGACGGCTACACCTTC.

V and J are TRBV27 and TRBJ1-5, with D unclear. Per the germline V gene, CDR1 is MNHEY and CDR2 is SMNVEV (reference sequence). Trimming took off 6 bases at V and 6 bases at J, with 18 bases between the two ends. The CDR3 is made up of 15 amino acids. The CDR3 protein is CASSPLGGSGQPQHF. The DNA for the CDR3 is TGTGCCAGCAGCCCTTTAGGCGGGTCTGGTCAGCCCCAGCATTTT.

This clone was picked up a small number of times. The chain recombines TRBV7-2 with TRBJ1-1, with D possibly TRBD1 on 6 matching bases. The CDR3 runs to 16 residues. CDR1 and CDR2 (germline): SGHTA, FQGNSA. Trimming pared 0 bases from V and 3 bases from J, leaving 14 bases between. The CDR3 nucleotides read TGTGCCAGCAGCTTAGCGCTATGGACAGCCGACACTGAAGCTTTCTTT. This codes for CASSLALWTADTEAFF.

The CDR3 is CASSLSPGQTHGYTF. The CDR3, as DNA: TGTGCCAGCAGTTTATCGCCGGGACAGACTCATGGCTACACCTTC. The V call is TRBV27, the J call TRBJ1-2; 7 nucleotides match TRBD1. CDR3 length: 15 residues. The V gene end was trimmed by 0 bases and the J gene end by 6 bases; junction bases not matched to a gene: 7. Per the germline V gene, CDR1 is MNHEY and CDR2 is SMNVEV (reference sequence).

The V and J genes are TRBV14 and TRBJ2-1; 9 nucleotides agree with TRBD2. The ends lost 2 bases at V and 6 bases at J; junction bases unmatched: 11. The CDR3 loop spans 17 amino acids. CDR1 SGHDN and CDR2 FVKESK come from the germline V gene. CDR3 protein: CASSQPSWRGGVNEQFF. DNA for the CDR3: TGTGCCAGCAGCCAACCTTCTTGGCGGGGGGGTGTCAATGAGCAGTTCTTC.

The chain has TRBV30 and TRBJ1-4; possible D gene TRBD1, 5 bases. Looked up from germline, CDR1 is GTSNPN and CDR2 is SVGIG (reference sequence). The CDR3 totals 13 residues. Trimming took off 1 base at V and 6 bases at J, with 9 bases between the two ends. This chain's CDR3 is CAWSAGLDEKLFF. The CDR3 DNA reads as TGTGCCTGGAGTGCGGGACTAGATGAAAAACTGTTTTTT.